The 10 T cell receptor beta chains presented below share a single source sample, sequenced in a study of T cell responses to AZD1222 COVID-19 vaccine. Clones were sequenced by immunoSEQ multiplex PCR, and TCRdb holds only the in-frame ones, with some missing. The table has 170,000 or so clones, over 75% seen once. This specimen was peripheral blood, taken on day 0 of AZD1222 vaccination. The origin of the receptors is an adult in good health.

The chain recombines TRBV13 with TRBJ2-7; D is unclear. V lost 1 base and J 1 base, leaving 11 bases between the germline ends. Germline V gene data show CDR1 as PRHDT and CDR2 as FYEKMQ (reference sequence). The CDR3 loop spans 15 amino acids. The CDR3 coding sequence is TGTGCCAGCAGCTTAGTATCAGACGGTTCCTACGAGCAGTACTTC. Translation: CASSLVSDGSYEQYF.

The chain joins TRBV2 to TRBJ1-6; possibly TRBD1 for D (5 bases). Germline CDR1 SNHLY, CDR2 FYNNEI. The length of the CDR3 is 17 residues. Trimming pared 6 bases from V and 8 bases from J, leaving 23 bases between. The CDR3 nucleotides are TGTGCCAGCAGCCCCGGGGACCGGGCAACCATTTATTCACCCCTCCACTTT. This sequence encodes CASSPGDRATIYSPLHF.

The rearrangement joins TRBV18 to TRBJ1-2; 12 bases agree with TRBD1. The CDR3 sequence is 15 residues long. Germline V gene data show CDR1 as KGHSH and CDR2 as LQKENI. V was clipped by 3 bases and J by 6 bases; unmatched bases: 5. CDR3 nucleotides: TGTGCCAGCTCACCGGGACAGGGGGCGGGAGATGGCTACACCTTC. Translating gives CASSPGQGAGDGYTF.

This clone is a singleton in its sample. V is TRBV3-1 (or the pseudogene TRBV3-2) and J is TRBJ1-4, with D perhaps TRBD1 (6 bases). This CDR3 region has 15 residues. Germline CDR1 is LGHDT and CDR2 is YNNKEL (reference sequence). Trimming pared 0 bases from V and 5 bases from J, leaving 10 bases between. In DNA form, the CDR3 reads TGTGCCAGCAGCCAAGATGCACAGGGCAATGAAAAACTGTTTTTT. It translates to CASSQDAQGNEKLFF.

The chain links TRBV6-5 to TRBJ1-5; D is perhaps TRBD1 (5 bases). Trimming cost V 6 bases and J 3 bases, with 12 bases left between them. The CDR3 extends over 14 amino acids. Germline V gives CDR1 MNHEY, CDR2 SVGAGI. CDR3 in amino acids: CASSGANLNQPQHF. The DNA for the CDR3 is TGTGCCAGCAGCGGGGCTAACCTCAATCAGCCCCAGCATTTT.

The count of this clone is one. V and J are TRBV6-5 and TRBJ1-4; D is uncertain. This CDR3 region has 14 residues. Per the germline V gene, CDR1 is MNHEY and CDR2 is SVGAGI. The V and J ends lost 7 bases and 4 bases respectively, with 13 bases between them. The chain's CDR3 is CASTPDRFNEKLFF. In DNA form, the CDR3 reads TGTGCCAGCACCCCGGACCGATTTAATGAAAAACTGTTTTTT.

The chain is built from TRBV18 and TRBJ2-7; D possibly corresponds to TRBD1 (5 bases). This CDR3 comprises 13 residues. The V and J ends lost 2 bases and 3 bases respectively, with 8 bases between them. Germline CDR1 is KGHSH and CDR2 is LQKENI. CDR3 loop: CASSPDSHYEQYF. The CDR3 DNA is TGTGCCAGCTCACCAGACAGCCACTACGAGCAGTACTTC.

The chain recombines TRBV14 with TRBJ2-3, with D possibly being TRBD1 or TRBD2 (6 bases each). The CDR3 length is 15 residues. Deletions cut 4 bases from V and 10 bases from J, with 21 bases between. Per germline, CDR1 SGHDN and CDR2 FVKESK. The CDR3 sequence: CASSLWGAARGAQYF. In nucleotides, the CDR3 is TGTGCCAGCAGCCTCTGGGGGGCAGCGCGGGGTGCGCAGTATTTT.

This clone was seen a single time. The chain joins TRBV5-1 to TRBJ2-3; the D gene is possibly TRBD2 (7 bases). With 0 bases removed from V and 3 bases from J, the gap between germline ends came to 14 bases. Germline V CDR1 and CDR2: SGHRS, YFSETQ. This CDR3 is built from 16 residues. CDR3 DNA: TGCGCCAGCAGCTTGGAAGGCAGGGGAGGGACAGATACGCAGTATTTT. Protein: CASSLEGRGGTDTQYF.

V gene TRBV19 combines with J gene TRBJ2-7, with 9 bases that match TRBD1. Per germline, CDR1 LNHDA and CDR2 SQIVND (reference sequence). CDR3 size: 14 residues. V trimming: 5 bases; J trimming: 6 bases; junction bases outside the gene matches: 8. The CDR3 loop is CASSPRDREGEQYF. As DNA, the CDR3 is TGTGCCAGTAGTCCTAGGGACAGGGAGGGCGAGCAGTACTTC.